This passage covers 32 T cell receptor beta chains from one sample sequenced in a study of vaccination effects on CD4 cells after COVID-19. Their cognate antigens are unknown. Only in-frame clones appear in the TCRdb table, and some are missing; sequencing was by immunoSEQ multiplex PCR. The sample has tens of thousands of clones; 75% are singletons. Once cultured for 10 days, the cells underwent separation to obtain CD4+ T cells. The person had PCR-confirmed SARS-CoV-2 infection between March and December 2020. It was two doses of either the BNT162b2 or mRNA-1273 vaccine that participants received. The starting material was CD4+ T cells from PBMCs cultured without peptide, obtained after COVID-19 vaccination. These receptors were collected from a human donor who had a prior SARS-CoV-2 infection.

This clone was recorded a few times. The genes are TRBV19 and TRBJ2-7; no clear D. The germline gives CDR1 LNHDA, CDR2 SQIVND (reference sequence). The CDR3 consists of 13 residues. V was pared by 3 bases and J by 5 bases, with 11 bases between. The CDR3 region has the DNA TGTGCCAGTAGTATCAGGTTCCAAGACGAGCAGTACTTC. Its translation is CASSIRFQDEQYF.

The rearrangement joins TRBV5-8 to TRBJ2-2; D not certain. The CDR3 extends over 11 amino acids. Germline V gives CDR1 SGHTS, CDR2 YDEGEE. Trimming removed 5 bases at V and 7 bases at J, with 6 bases between. Written as DNA, the CDR3 is TGTGCCAGCAGTTTTATCGGGGAGCTGTTTTTT. It translates to CASSFIGELFF.

The table lists this clone with a few counts. The chain carries TRBV7-2 and TRBJ2-2; a weak D match, TRBD2 (6 bases). With 7 bases removed from V and 0 bases from J, the gap between germline ends came to 15 bases. Germline CDR1 reads SGHTA; CDR2 reads FQGNSA. The CDR3 is made up of 16 amino acids. For the CDR3, the DNA is TGTGCCAGCACCTATTTCGGGACTTCGAACACCGGGGAGCTGTTTTTT. It translates to CASTYFGTSNTGELFF.

This rearrangement joins TRBV19 to TRBJ2-5, with 8 bases fitting TRBD2. The ends lost 4 bases at V and 5 bases at J; junction bases unmatched: 9. The CDR3 is 15 residues long. Germline CDR1 reads LNHDA; CDR2 reads SQIVND (reference sequence). In nucleotides, the CDR3 is TGTGCCAGTAGTAGACCGGGGGGGGCAGGGGAGACCCAGTACTTC. It codes for CASSRPGGAGETQYF.

The chain combines TRBV7-8 with TRBJ2-1; 14 nucleotides agree with TRBD2. This CDR3 is built from 18 residues. The trim removed 5 bases at V and 4 bases at J, leaving 10 bases unmatched. CDR1 and CDR2 from the germline V gene are SGHVS and FQNEAQ. CDR3 in amino acids: CASSPRLAGGPTYNEQFF. The DNA of the CDR3 is TGTGCCAGCAGCCCTAGACTAGCGGGGGGGCCCACATACAATGAGCAGTTCTTC.

The count of this clone is one. The chain couples TRBV4-1 to TRBJ1-4; 10 bases agree with TRBD1. The J segment lost 5 bases and the V segment lost 5 bases, leaving 8 bases of the junction unmatched. Germline loops: CDR1 MGHRA, CDR2 YSYEKL. This CDR3 is 16 amino acids long. Written as DNA, the CDR3 is TGCGCCAGCAGCGCCAGACAGGGGGCCATGAATGAAAAACTGTTTTTT. It yields the protein CASSARQGAMNEKLFF.

This clone was observed a few times. The V call is TRBV7-2, the J call TRBJ1-1, with a weak D call TRBD1 (5 bases). V lost 6 bases and J lost 5, with 16 bases in between. Per germline, CDR1 SGHTA and CDR2 FQGNSA. The CDR3 runs to 14 residues. CDR3 DNA: TGTGCCAGCAGGGAGCGGGACGGGCGAACTGAAGCTTTCTTT. It translates to CASRERDGRTEAFF.

This rearrangement joins TRBV29-1 to TRBJ2-7; 10 bases line up with TRBD2. The CDR3 covers 15 residues. The J segment lost 4 bases and the V segment lost 7 bases, leaving 13 bases of the junction unmatched. Per the germline V gene, CDR1 is SQVTM and CDR2 is ANQGSEA. This chain's CDR3 is CSAQVLLAGVYEQYF. CDR3 DNA sequence: TGCAGCGCCCAAGTGCTGCTAGCGGGAGTTTACGAGCAGTACTTC.

V gene TRBV19 combines with J gene TRBJ1-1; D possibly corresponds to TRBD1 (6 bases). Germline V CDR1 and CDR2: LNHDA, SQIVND (reference sequence). The CDR3 length is 14 residues. Deletions cut 3 bases from V and 0 bases from J, with 8 bases between. The CDR3 DNA reads TGTGCCAGTAGTATCTGGGGGCTGAACACTGAAGCTTTCTTT. The encoded protein is CASSIWGLNTEAFF.

The J gene is TRBJ2-1, the V gene TRBV11-3; perhaps TRBD2 as D (6 bases). CDR1 SGHNT and CDR2 YENEEA come from the germline V gene. This CDR3 comprises 13 residues. The germline V and J ends were trimmed by 5 bases and 5 bases, with 10 bases remaining between them. Here the CDR3 DNA reads TGTGCCAGCAGCCCCGGGGGACACAATGAGCAGTTCTTC. Protein: CASSPGGHNEQFF.

This clone was seen once. Here the CDR3 DNA reads TGTGCCAGCAGCTCGCTAGCGGGAGGAACGTCCGGCGAGCAGTACTTC. Amino acid sequence: CASSSLAGGTSGEQYF. The chain links TRBV11-3 to TRBJ2-7, with TRBD2 matching over 11 bases. Germline lookup yields CDR1 SGHNT and CDR2 YENEEA. J was trimmed by 6 bases and V by 4 bases; bases with no gene match: 11. The CDR3 contains 16 residues.

The V gene is TRBV7-2, the J gene TRBJ2-1; D is ambiguous. Germline CDR1 and CDR2: SGHTA and FQGNSA. The CDR3 has 14 residues. The V end was cut by 0 bases, the J end by 3 bases, with 6 bases between. The CDR3 DNA reads TGTGCCAGCAGCTTAGCGTCCGACTACAATGAGCAGTTCTTC. Its translation is CASSLASDYNEQFF.

V is TRBV6-2 or TRBV6-3 and J is TRBJ2-2; no clear D. There are 13 residues in the CDR3. Trimming cost V 6 bases and J 6 bases, with 11 bases left between them. Germline CDR1 MNHEY, CDR2 SVGEGT. CDR3 in amino acids: CASSPNAAGELFF. CDR3 coding DNA: TGTGCCAGCAGCCCGAACGCGGCCGGGGAGCTGTTTTTT.

The genes are TRBV7-3 and TRBJ2-2; 15 bases match TRBD2. The ends lost 4 bases at V and 6 bases at J; junction bases unmatched: 6. The CDR3 runs 17 residues. The V gene's germline CDR1 is SGHTA and CDR2 FQGTGA. For the CDR3, the DNA is TGTGCCAGCAGCTCCGGACTAGCGGGGGGGTTTTCCGGGGAGCTGTTTTTT. This codes for CASSSGLAGGFSGELFF.

The V gene is TRBV18, the J gene TRBJ2-5; D not certain. There are 13 residues in the CDR3. Germline CDR1 reads KGHSH; CDR2 reads LQKENI. The V and J ends lost 2 bases and 1 base respectively, with 5 bases between them. This chain's CDR3 is CASSPISQETQYF. In DNA form, the CDR3 reads TGTGCCAGCTCACCAATATCCCAAGAGACCCAGTACTTC.

The chain is built from TRBV7-2 and TRBJ2-5; D is perhaps TRBD1 (5 bases). The CDR3 is made up of 15 amino acids. V was shortened by 5 bases and J by 2 bases, with 15 bases between the two germline ends. The germline V gene has CDR1 SGHTA and CDR2 FQGNSA. This CDR3 is CASSRNQGGQETQYF. The CDR3 nucleotides are TGTGCCAGCAGCCGCAATCAGGGTGGGCAAGAGACCCAGTACTTC.

This clone was detected only once. The chain has TRBV20-1 and TRBJ2-5, with D unresolved. Trimming removed 3 bases at V and 7 bases at J, with 21 bases between. CDR3 size: 15 residues. CDR1 DFQATT and CDR2 SNEGSKA come from the germline V gene (reference sequence). Here the CDR3 reads CSASSDSRTYGTQYF. CDR3 nucleotides: TGCAGTGCTAGTTCCGACTCGCGGACCTACGGGACCCAGTACTTC.

V and J are TRBV11-2 and TRBJ1-6, with TRBD1 as a possible D gene (5 bases). Germline V gene sequence: CDR1 SGHAT, CDR2 FQNNGV. The germline V and J ends were trimmed by 4 bases and 0 bases, with 13 bases remaining between them. The CDR3 has 17 amino acids. The CDR3 protein is CASSSGPTSSYNSPLHF. Written as DNA, the CDR3 is TGTGCCAGCAGCTCGGGACCGACTAGCTCCTATAATTCACCCCTCCACTTT.

This clone was seen more than once but under ten times. The chain joins TRBV6-2 or TRBV6-3 to TRBJ2-1; 10 nucleotides match TRBD2. The CDR3 runs to 16 residues. With V trimmed by 0 bases and J by 7 bases, 6 bases remained unmatched. Germline assignment: CDR1 MNHEY and CDR2 SVGEGT. The CDR3 region has the DNA TGTGCCAGCAGTTACTCGAGCGGGAGGGCCGGGAATGAGCAGTTCTTC. Its protein product is CASSYSSGRAGNEQFF.

The CDR3: CASSLGRSGTALSEQYF. For the CDR3, the DNA is TGTGCCAGCAGCTTGGGGAGGTCGGGAACCGCCCTGAGCGAGCAGTACTTC. This chain connects TRBV5-4 to TRBJ2-7, with D possibly being TRBD2 (5 bases). CDR3 length: 17 amino acids. V lost 0 bases to trimming and J lost 6 bases, with 22 bases between them. Germline CDR1 is SGHNT and CDR2 is YYREEE (reference sequence).

J is TRBJ2-4 and V is TRBV4-2; D is undetermined. Trimming removed 0 bases at V and 2 bases at J, with 20 bases between. The CDR3 totals 19 residues. Germline CDR1 reads LGHNA; CDR2 reads YNFKEQ. CDR3 sequence: CASSQDASVDFSSKNIQYF. The DNA for the CDR3 is TGTGCCAGCAGCCAAGATGCGTCCGTAGATTTTAGTTCCAAAAACATTCAGTACTTC.

The chain joins TRBV6-5 to TRBJ1-1, with D perhaps matching TRBD1 (5 bases). This CDR3 has 14 amino acids. V lost 4 bases and J 4 bases, leaving 13 bases between the germline ends. The germline CDR1 and CDR2 sequences are MNHEY and SVGAGI. The CDR3 loop is CASSSQGLGTEAFF. The DNA of the CDR3 is TGTGCCAGCAGTTCTCAGGGTTTGGGCACTGAAGCTTTCTTT.

The chain combines TRBV6-1 with TRBJ1-3, with TRBD1 as a possible D gene (6 bases). V shed 2 bases and J shed 4 bases, with 12 bases lying between them. This CDR3 is built from 15 residues. Germline V gene sequence: CDR1 MNHNS, CDR2 SASEGT. CDR3 nucleotide sequence: TGTGCCAGCAGTGAAACCCCAGGGGCCGGAAACACCATATATTTT. Translating gives CASSETPGAGNTIYF.

V is TRBV2 and J is TRBJ2-7; D could derive from TRBD1 or TRBD2 (6 bases each). Trimming stripped 7 bases from V and 0 bases from J, with 16 bases between. Germline loops: CDR1 SNHLY, CDR2 FYNNEI. The CDR3 sequence is 15 residues long. DNA of the CDR3: TGTGCCAGCAACGAGGGGGGTTTTAGCTCCTACGAGCAGTACTTC. Translating it yields CASNEGGFSSYEQYF.

The chain employs TRBV9 and TRBJ2-3, with D perhaps TRBD2 (6 bases). The germline gives CDR1 SGDLS, CDR2 YYNGEE. V gave up 2 bases and J gave up 1 base, with 14 bases separating them. This CDR3 is built from 16 residues. The CDR3: CASSVPSGGGTDTQYF. The CDR3 nucleotides read TGTGCCAGCAGCGTCCCCAGCGGAGGGGGCACAGATACGCAGTATTTT. The full variable domain, its missing parts supplied by reference TRBV9 and TRBJ2-3, is DSGVTQTPKHLITATGQRVTLRCSPRSGDLSVYWYQQSLDQGLQFLIQYYNGEERAKGNILERFSAQQFPDLHSELNLSSLELGDSALYFCASSVPSGGGTDTQYFGPGTRLTVL.

The chain is built from TRBV6-5 and TRBJ2-7; possible D gene TRBD2, 6 bases. The V gene lost 7 bases and the J gene lost 3 bases, with 16 bases spanning the gap. Germline CDR1 and CDR2: MNHEY and SVGAGI. The CDR3 runs to 14 residues. CDR3 sequence: CASNRGSGIYEQYF. The CDR3 nucleotides read TGTGCCAGCAACCGGGGGTCCGGGATCTACGAGCAGTACTTC.

The chain carries TRBV13 and TRBJ2-7, with 7 bases identical to TRBD1. Per germline, CDR1 PRHDT and CDR2 FYEKMQ (reference sequence). This CDR3 contains 14 residues. With 4 bases clipped from V and 3 bases from J, the junction kept 6 bases outside the gene matches. CDR3 bases: TGTGCCAGCAGCTCCAAGGGACAGTTCTACGAGCAGTACTTC. The encoded protein is CASSSKGQFYEQYF.

CDR3 region: CATSDARLATDTQYF. CDR3 in DNA: TGTGCCACCAGTGACGCCAGACTAGCCACAGATACGCAGTATTTT. This rearrangement joins TRBV24-1 to TRBJ2-3; 7 bases match TRBD2. CDR1 is KGHDR, CDR2 SFDVKD, per germline. Unmatched junction bases numbered 5, after V lost 4 bases and J lost 2 bases. CDR3 length: 15 residues.

The chain uses TRBV7-3 and TRBJ2-5; 9 bases map to TRBD2. With V trimmed by 2 bases and J by 3 bases, 4 bases remained unmatched. CDR1 is SGHTA, CDR2 FQGTGA, per germline. The CDR3 contains 15 residues. This CDR3 is CASSLGGGREETQYF. The CDR3 region has the DNA TGTGCCAGCAGCTTAGGGGGCGGGAGGGAAGAGACCCAGTACTTC.

The chain links TRBV18 to TRBJ1-1; tentatively, D is TRBD1 (6 bases). This CDR3 region has 14 residues. Germline V CDR1 and CDR2: KGHSH, LQKENI. V lost 5 bases, J lost 5 bases, and 15 bases lay in between. The CDR3 protein is CASSLGGARTEAFF. For the CDR3, the DNA is TGTGCCAGCTCATTGGGGGGGGCTCGGACTGAAGCTTTCTTT.

The V and J genes are TRBV6-5 and TRBJ1-2; possible D gene TRBD1, 5 bases. V lost 5 bases and J lost 4, with 17 bases in between. Germline CDR1 MNHEY, CDR2 SVGAGI. The CDR3 loop spans 15 amino acids. CDR3 sequence reads: CASSLRVRDLYGYTF. The CDR3, as DNA: TGTGCCAGCAGTCTCAGGGTCAGGGACCTCTATGGCTACACCTTC.

The gene calls are TRBV5-4 and TRBJ2-3; no definite D call. Trimming shortened V by 10 bases and J by 4 bases, and 16 bases separated the two germline ends. CDR1 and CDR2 (germline): SGHNT, YYREEE (reference sequence). This CDR3 has 13 residues. The CDR3 DNA reads as TGTGCCCTAAAAGCCGAAGCCTCAGATACGCAGTATTTT. The encoded protein is CALKAEASDTQYF.